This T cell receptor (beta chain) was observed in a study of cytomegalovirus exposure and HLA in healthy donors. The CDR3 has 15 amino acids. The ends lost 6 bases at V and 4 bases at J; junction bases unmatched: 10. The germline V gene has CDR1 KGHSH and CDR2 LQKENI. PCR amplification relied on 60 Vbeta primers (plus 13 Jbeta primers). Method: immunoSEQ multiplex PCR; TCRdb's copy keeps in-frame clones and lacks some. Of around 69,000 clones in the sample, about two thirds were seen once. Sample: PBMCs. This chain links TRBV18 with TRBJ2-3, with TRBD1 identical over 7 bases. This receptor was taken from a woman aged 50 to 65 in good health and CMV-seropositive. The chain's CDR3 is CASSGRDSKPDTQYF. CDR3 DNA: TGTGCCAGCTCGGGCCGGGACAGCAAGCCAGATACGCAGTATTTT.